Included here is one TCR beta chain sequence, with context. What antigen it recognizes has not been identified. Base-call qualities are not available, and no considerably larger clone is one nucleotide away. V is reduced by 0 bases and J by 4 bases, leaving a spacing of 13 bases between them. The CDR3, cysteine through phenylalanine, is 16 amino acids long. CDR3 DNA only is kept here, 48 bases in frame from base 1. From the germline V gene, CDR1 is MGHRA and CDR2 is YSYEKL. The sample comes from a study of blood T cell repertoires in COVID-19 (dated by TCRdb to 2020 to 2021). Describing the broader study: Collaborator samples came from the United States, Italy and Spain and covered acute and convalescent phases of COVID-19. The sample metadata nearly always contained a de-identified subject ID, COVID-19 status, age in years and sex. Samples were obtained from the ongoing ImmuneRACE study (first 160 participants) and from 1,254 subjects provided by 6 global collaborators. The material from the prospective study consisted of cDNA or gDNA derived from T cells, B-cell-depleted T cells, or PBMCs. The repertoires were released in a freely available public database intended as a resource for research on the immune response to SARS-CoV-2. The dataset comprised deeply sampled blood TCRbeta repertoires from subjects exposed to, actively infected with, or recovered from COVID-19. Where HLA class I and class II types were available, the types were taken from metadata supplied by the sample provider, not from assay-based typing.

The collaborating institutions used their own protocols to collect whole blood in K2EDTA tubes. For TCRbeta analysis, collaborators shipped samples in one of three forms: frozen whole blood, isolated PBMCs, or DNA extracted from either of those sample types. The immunoSEQ Assay, a bias-controlled multiplex PCR, was used to amplify TCRbeta CDR3 regions from genomic DNA. From the authors' description of their analysis: The number of nucleated cells in each sample was estimated by amplification of reference gene primers within the assay. To quantify the absolute abundance of each unique TCRbeta CDR3 rearrangement, sequence reads were collapsed and filtered. For each sample, productive Simpson clonality was calculated as the square root of Simpson's diversity index over productive rearrangements. TCRdb retrieved this table from immuneACCESS and kept in-frame rearrangements only. Not all clones are present; in checked studies, unresolved V genes account for under half, and no reason is known for the remainder. The V and J calls and clone size come from that table; D and trimming were worked out from the DNA. In all, the sample holds about 150,000 clones, and about 90% of those were seen once. Approximately 0.55% of the sample is in the top ten clones.

Overall results and qualifications from the work: How much clinical and demographic metadata was included differed by source and by participant, and the metadata was provided uncurated.

The sequenced sample consisted of peripheral blood. The chain is assembled from TRBV4-1 and TRBJ1-5, with an unclear D gene assignment. This TCR came from a man aged 50 to 59 with acute or convalescent COVID-19. The nucleotide sequence reads TGCGCCAGCAGCCAAGATCGAGGGAAAGGTAATCAGCCCCAGCATTTT. It is translated as CASSQDRGKGNQPQHF.